The clone carrying this TCR beta chain came up once. One Seattle source followed patients from active infection through their disease course. The data belong to a study of blood T cell repertoires in COVID-19. Study overall: Italy, Spain and the United States were the sources of the convalescent and acute COVID-19 samples. Sources were T cells, B-cell-depleted T cells, or PBMCs; the material itself was cDNA or gDNA.

CDR1 and CDR2 from the germline V gene are SGHDT and YYEEEE. The CDR3 consists of 15 residues. V was shortened by 3 bases and J by 1 base, with 10 bases between the two germline ends. Methods used by the authors: It was from reference gene primer amplification that nucleated cell counts were estimated. Measured with immunoSEQ multiplex PCR; TCRdb has only the in-frame clones, and not every one. That table is the source of V, J and clone size, and D and trimming were worked out from the DNA. Here the sample spans about 130,000 clones, approximately 90% being singletons. The chain links TRBV5-6 to TRBJ2-2; tentative D call: TRBD2 (6 bases). The receptor's source is a man between 60 and 70 years old with COVID-19, enrolled during active disease. Sequences were obtained from peripheral blood. The CDR3 sequence is CASSWGLLNTGELFF. CDR3 nucleotides: TGTGCCAGCAGCTGGGGACTCTTGAACACCGGGGAGCTGTTTTTT. Filled out from reference TRBV5-6 and TRBJ2-2, the complete variable domain reads DAGVTQSPTHLIKTRGQQVTLRCSPKSGHDTVSWYQQALGQGPQFIFQYYEEEERQRGNFPDRFSGHQFPNYSSELNVNALLLGDSALYLCASSWGLLNTGELFFGEGSRLTVL.